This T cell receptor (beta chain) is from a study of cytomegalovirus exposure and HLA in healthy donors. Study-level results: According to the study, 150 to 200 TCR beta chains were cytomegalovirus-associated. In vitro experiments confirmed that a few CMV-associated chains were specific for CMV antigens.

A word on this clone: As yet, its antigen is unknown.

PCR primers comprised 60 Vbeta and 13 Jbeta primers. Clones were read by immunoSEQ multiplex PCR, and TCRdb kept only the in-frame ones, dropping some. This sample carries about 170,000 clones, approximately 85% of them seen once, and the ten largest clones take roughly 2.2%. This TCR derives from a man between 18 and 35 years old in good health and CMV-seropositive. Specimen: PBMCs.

As DNA, the CDR3 is TGTGCCAGCAGCCCCGGACAGGGGCAACTCGATACGCAGTATTTT. It specifies CASSPGQGQLDTQYF. The V gene is TRBV7-9, the J gene TRBJ2-3; 9 nucleotides agree with TRBD1. CDR1 is SEHNR and CDR2 is FQNEAQ in the germline V gene (reference sequence). V trimming: 5 bases; J trimming: 6 bases; junction bases outside the gene matches: 9. The CDR3 length is 15 residues.